Following are 8 T cell receptor beta chains from one sample sequenced in a study of identical twins. MiXCR was run by TCRdb on the 5' RACE reads, yielding one entry per CDR3 protein. The table shows hundreds of thousands of distinct CDR3 sequences, with 8.5% to 9% occurring only once. The same data also went into a second study, on yellow fever vaccine responses in identical twins.

The sample consisted of PBMCs. The origin of the receptors is a woman aged 18-30 years in good health.

Turning to this clonotype: An end of the junction does not agree with germline; a read error may underlie this. This rearrangement joins TRBV9 to TRBJ2-3; no firm D call. Germline values: CDR1 SGDLS, CDR2 YYNGEE. CDR3 length: 12 amino acids. The CDR3 nucleotides read TGTGCCAGCAGCGGGAATACAGTTACGCAGTATTTT. Protein sequence: CASSGNTVTQYF. The variable domain in full, with the rest retrieved from reference TRBV9 and TRBJ2-3, is DSGVTQTPKHLITATGQRVTLRCSPRSGDLSVYWYQQSLDQGLQFLIQYYNGEERAKGNILERFSAQQFPDLHSELNLSSLELGDSALYFCASSGNTVTQYFGPGTRLTVL.

The V gene is TRBV11-2, the J gene TRBJ2-5; 8 bases match TRBD2. Germline CDR1 reads SGHAT; CDR2 reads FQNNGV. The CDR3 is made up of 15 amino acids. V shed 2 bases and J 5 bases; nucleotides not matched to a gene: 7. The CDR3 region has the DNA TGTGCCAGCAGCTTAAATAGCGGGGCCTCGGAGACCCAGTACTTC. This codes for CASSLNSGASETQYF.

V and J are TRBV6-2 or TRBV6-3 and TRBJ2-7; 14 bases fit TRBD2. The CDR3 is 18 amino acids. Germline CDR1 reads MNHEY; CDR2 reads SVGEGT. With V trimmed by 6 bases and J by 0 bases, 10 bases remained unmatched. The CDR3 bases are TGTGCCAGCAGCTCCGGACTAGCGGGAGGCCTTTCCTCCTACGAGCAGTACTTC. Amino acid sequence: CASSSGLAGGLSSYEQYF.

This clonotype showed up just a few times. This CDR3 reads CASSPIDGGHQPQHF. In DNA form, the CDR3 reads TGTGCCAGCAGCCCTATAGACGGTGGGCATCAGCCCCAGCATTTT. The chain uses TRBV4-2 and TRBJ1-5; D unclear. The CDR3 runs 15 residues. Trimming removed 4 bases at V and 5 bases at J, with 15 bases between. Germline CDR1 and CDR2: LGHNA and YNFKEQ.

In this sample, this clonotype turned up a few times. CDR3 protein: CASSAKGRRAITDTQYF. In DNA, the CDR3 is TGTGCCAGCAGTGCCAAGGGGCGTCGGGCTATCACAGATACGCAGTATTTT. The chain employs TRBV2 and TRBJ2-3, with D perhaps matching TRBD1 (5 bases). CDR1 and CDR2 from the germline V gene are SNHLY and FYNNEI. V lost 4 bases, J lost 2 bases, and 19 bases lay in between. CDR3 length: 17 amino acids.

V and J are TRBV11-2 and TRBJ2-7; D gene unclear. The germline V and J ends were trimmed by 2 bases and 4 bases, with 18 bases remaining between them. CDR3 length equals 16 residues. From germline, CDR1 is SGHAT and CDR2 FQNNGV. Written as DNA, the CDR3 is TGTGCCAGCAGCTTAAGGTTCTCGGACCTCCCGTACGAGCAGTACTTC. Protein: CASSLRFSDLPYEQYF.

The chain employs TRBV6-6 and TRBJ2-7, with D perhaps TRBD2 (6 bases). Germline assignment: CDR1 MNHNY and CDR2 SVGAGI (reference sequence). The V and J ends lost 3 bases and 10 bases respectively, with 13 bases between them. The CDR3 totals 12 residues. The CDR3 reads CASSYGGEDQYF. Written as DNA, the CDR3 is TGTGCCAGCAGTTATGGAGGGGAGGATCAGTACTTC.

This clonotype was seen more than once but under ten times. The chain uses TRBV7-8 and TRBJ2-5; D perhaps matches TRBD1 (6 bases). This CDR3 has 15 amino acids. Trimming pared 4 bases from V and 2 bases from J, leaving 14 bases between. CDR1 is SGHVS, CDR2 FQNEAQ, per germline. The CDR3 DNA reads TGTGCCAGCAGCTCTCTACAGGGCCCACAAGAGACCCAGTACTTC. It specifies CASSSLQGPQETQYF.